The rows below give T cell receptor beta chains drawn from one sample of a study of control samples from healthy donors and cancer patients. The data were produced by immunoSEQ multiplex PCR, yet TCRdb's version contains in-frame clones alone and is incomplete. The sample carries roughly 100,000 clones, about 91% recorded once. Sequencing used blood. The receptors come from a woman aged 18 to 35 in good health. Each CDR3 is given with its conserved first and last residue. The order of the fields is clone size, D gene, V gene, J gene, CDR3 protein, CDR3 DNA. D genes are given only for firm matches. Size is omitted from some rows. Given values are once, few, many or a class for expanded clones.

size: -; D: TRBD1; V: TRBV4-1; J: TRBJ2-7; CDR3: CASSQELTGGSYEQYF; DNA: TGCGCCAGCAGCCAAGAATTGACAGGGGGGAGCTACGAGCAGTACTTC
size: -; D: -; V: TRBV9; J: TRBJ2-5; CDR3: CASSFGLGETQYF; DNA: TGTGCCAGCAGCTTCGGACTCGGAGAGACCCAGTACTTC
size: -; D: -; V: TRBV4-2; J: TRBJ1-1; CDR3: CASRLERDANTEAFF; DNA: TGTGCCAGCAGACTCGAACGGGACGCGAACACTGAAGCTTTCTTT
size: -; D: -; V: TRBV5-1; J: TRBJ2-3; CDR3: CASSLGLKSTDTQYF; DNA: TGCGCCAGCAGCTTAGGACTAAAAAGCACAGATACGCAGTATTTT
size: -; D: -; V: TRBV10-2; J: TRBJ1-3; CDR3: CASTIDTGSPDTIYF; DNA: TGCGCCAGCACCATTGATACAGGGTCTCCGGACACCATATATTTT
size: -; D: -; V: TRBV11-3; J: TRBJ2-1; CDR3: CASSLVGAGEQFF; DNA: TGTGCCAGCAGCTTAGTGGGGGCAGGTGAGCAGTTCTTC
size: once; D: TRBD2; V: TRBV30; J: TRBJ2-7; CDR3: CAWTSGRAWSSYEQYF; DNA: TGTGCCTGGACTAGCGGGAGGGCCTGGAGCTCCTACGAGCAGTACTTC
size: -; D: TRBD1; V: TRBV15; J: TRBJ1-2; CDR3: CATSLADREGYGYTF; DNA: TGTGCCACCAGCCTTGCGGACAGGGAGGGCTATGGCTACACCTTC
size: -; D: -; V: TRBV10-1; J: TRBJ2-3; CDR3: CASTPGTWTDTQYF; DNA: TGCGCCAGCACTCCCGGGACTTGGACAGATACGCAGTATTTT
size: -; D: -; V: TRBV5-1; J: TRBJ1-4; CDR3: CASSREGPQYEKLFF; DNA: TGCGCCAGCAGCCGCGAGGGACCCCAATATGAAAAACTGTTTTTT
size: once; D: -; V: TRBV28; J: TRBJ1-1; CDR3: CASSLDDEAFF; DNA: TGTGCCAGCAGCCTTGACGATGAAGCTTTCTTT
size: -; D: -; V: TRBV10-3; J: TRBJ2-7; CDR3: CAIFEPGLPSYEQYF; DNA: TGTGCCATCTTTGAACCGGGACTCCCTTCCTACGAGCAGTACTTC
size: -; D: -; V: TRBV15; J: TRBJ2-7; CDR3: CATSREGRGEQYF; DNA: TGTGCCACCAGCAGAGAGGGGAGAGGGGAGCAGTACTTC
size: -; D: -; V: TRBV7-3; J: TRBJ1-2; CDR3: CASSLKPSNYGYTF; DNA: TGTGCCAGCAGCCTTAAGCCGAGTAACTATGGCTACACCTTC
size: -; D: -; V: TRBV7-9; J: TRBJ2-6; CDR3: CASAVSGANVLTF; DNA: TGTGCCAGCGCCGTATCTGGGGCCAACGTCCTGACTTTC
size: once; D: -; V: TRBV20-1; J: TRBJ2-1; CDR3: CSASDPGDFNEQFF; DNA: TGCAGTGCTAGTGATCCAGGGGATTTTAATGAGCAGTTCTTC
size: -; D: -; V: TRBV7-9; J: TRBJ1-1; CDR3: CASSFQQGLNTEAFF; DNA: TGTGCCAGCAGCTTCCAACAGGGTCTGAACACTGAAGCTTTCTTT
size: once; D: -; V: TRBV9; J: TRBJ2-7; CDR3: CASSLHEGPYEQYF; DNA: TGTGCCAGCAGCCTCCATGAGGGGCCCTACGAGCAGTACTTC
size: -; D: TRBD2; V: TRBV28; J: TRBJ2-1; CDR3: CASSFGRAVEQFF; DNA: TGTGCCAGCAGTTTCGGGAGGGCCGTTGAGCAGTTCTTC
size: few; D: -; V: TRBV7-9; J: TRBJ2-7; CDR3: CASSLVGQNYEQYF; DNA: TGTGCCAGCAGCTTGGTAGGACAGAACTACGAGCAGTACTTC
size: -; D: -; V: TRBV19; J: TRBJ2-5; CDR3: CASSILGGRETQYF; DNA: TGTGCCAGTAGTATACTTGGAGGTCGGGAGACCCAGTACTTC
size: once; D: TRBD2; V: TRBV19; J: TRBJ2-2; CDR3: CASSIGTSWSTGELFF; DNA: TGTGCCAGTAGTATAGGGACTAGCTGGAGCACCGGGGAGCTGTTTTTT
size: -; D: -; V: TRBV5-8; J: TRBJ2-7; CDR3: CASSGTYEQYF; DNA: TGTGCCAGCAGCGGCACCTACGAGCAGTACTTC
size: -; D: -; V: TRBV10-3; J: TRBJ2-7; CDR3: CAISESGGGVEQYF; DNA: TGTGCCATCAGTGAGTCCGGAGGAGGGGTCGAGCAGTACTTC
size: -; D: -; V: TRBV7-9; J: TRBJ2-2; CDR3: CASSSHPVGELFF; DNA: TGTGCCAGCAGCTCCCACCCCGTCGGGGAGCTGTTTTTT
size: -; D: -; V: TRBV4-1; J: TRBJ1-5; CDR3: CASSQESLEPQHF; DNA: TGCGCCAGCAGCCAAGAGAGCTTGGAGCCCCAGCATTTT
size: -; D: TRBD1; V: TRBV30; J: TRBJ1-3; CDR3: CAWSDGAGGDF; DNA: TGTGCCTGGAGTGATGGGGCAGGGGGGGATTTT
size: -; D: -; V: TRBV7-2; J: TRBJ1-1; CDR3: CASSLVTGNTEAFF; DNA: TGTGCCAGCAGCTTAGTTACGGGGAACACTGAAGCTTTCTTT
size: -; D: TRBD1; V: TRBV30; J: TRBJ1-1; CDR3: CAWSTTGMNTEAFF; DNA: TGTGCCTGGAGCACGACAGGGATGAACACTGAAGCTTTCTTT
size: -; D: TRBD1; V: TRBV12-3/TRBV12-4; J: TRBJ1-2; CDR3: CASRKQGEGYTF; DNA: TGTGCCAGCAGAAAACAGGGGGAAGGCTACACCTTC
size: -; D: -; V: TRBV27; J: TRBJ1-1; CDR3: CARGVGANTEAFF; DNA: TGTGCCAGGGGGGTGGGCGCGAACACTGAAGCTTTCTTT
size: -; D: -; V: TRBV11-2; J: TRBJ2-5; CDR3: CASSLMVWNQETQYF; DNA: TGTGCCAGCAGCTTAATGGTGTGGAATCAAGAGACCCAGTACTTC
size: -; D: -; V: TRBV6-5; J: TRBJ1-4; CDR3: CASKVTGYEKLFF; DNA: TGTGCCAGCAAGGTCACAGGATATGAAAAACTGTTTTTT
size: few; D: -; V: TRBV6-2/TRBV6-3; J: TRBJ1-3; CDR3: CASSYSGRGSGNTIYF; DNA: TGTGCCAGCAGTTACTCGGGCAGGGGCTCTGGAAACACCATATATTTT
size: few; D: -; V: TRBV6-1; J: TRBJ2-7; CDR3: CASSEAPKAFYEQYF; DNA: TGTGCCAGCAGTGAAGCTCCGAAAGCTTTCTACGAGCAGTACTTC
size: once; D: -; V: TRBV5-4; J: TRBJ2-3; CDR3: CASSLVQEAQYF; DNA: TGTGCCAGCAGCTTGGTCCAGGAGGCGCAGTATTTT
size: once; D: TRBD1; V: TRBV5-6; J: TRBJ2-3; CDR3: CASSLGDREADTQYF; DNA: TGTGCCAGCAGCTTGGGGGACAGGGAGGCTGATACGCAGTATTTT
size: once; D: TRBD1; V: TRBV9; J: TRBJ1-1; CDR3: CASSVATGTGNTEAFF; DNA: TGTGCCAGCAGCGTAGCTACTGGGACAGGGAACACTGAAGCTTTCTTT
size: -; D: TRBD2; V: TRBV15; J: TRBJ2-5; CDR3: CATSRVGSGRAETQYF; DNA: TGTGCCACCAGCAGAGTTGGTAGCGGGAGGGCAGAGACCCAGTACTTC
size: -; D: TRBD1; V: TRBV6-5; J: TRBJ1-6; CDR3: CASRQGGSYNSPLHF; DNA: TGTGCCAGTAGACAGGGTGGGTCCTATAATTCACCCCTCCACTTT
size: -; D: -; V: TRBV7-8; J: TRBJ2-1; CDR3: CASSPGVWGAQYNEQFF; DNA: TGTGCCAGCAGCCCAGGGGTTTGGGGGGCTCAATACAATGAGCAGTTCTTC
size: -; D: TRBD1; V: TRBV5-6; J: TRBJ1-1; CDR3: CASSLSGRGLYTEAFF; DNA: TGTGCCAGCAGCCTCTCTGGCAGGGGGTTGTACACTGAAGCTTTCTTT
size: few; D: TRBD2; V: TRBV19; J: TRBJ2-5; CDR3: CASSMPGGTQYF; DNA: TGTGCCAGTAGTATGCCGGGAGGGACCCAGTACTTC
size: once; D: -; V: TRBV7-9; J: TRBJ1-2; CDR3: CASSLASTEINYGYTF; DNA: TGTGCCAGCAGCTTAGCGTCGACAGAAATTAACTATGGCTACACCTTC
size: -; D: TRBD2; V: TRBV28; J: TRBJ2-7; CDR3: CASSLWVAGGNYEQYF; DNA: TGTGCCAGCAGTTTATGGGTAGCGGGGGGGAACTACGAGCAGTACTTC